This TCR beta chain emerged from a study of beta chain features in type 1 diabetes. Overall study findings and caveats: Amplification by PCR could prefer shorter templates, with the same effect in patients and controls. Type 1 diabetes patients had moderately but significantly shorter TCRB CDR3s in all four CD4+ subsets.

V lost 6 bases to trimming and J lost 2 bases, with 15 bases between them. Germline V CDR1 and CDR2: LGHNA, YNFKEQ. CDR3 length: 15 residues. Regarding this clone: No antigen is known for it.

Expressed TCRB transcripts were sequenced after all isolated RNA was converted to cDNA. The method was immunoSEQ multiplex PCR; TCRdb's version includes in-frame clones alone and lacks a portion of them. The sample records about 240,000 clones, 25% to 30% being singletons. Naive, central memory, regulatory and stem cell-like memory cells within the CD4+ compartment were sorted using CD45RO/CCR7/CD25/CD127/CD95/CD27. The sequence was collected from a man aged 25 to 40 in good health. Input material: central memory CD4+ T cells from blood. The J gene is TRBJ2-3, the V gene TRBV4-2; no firm D call. CDR3 sequence reads: CASRLSWGYTDTQYF. The CDR3, as DNA: TGTGCCAGCAGGCTTAGCTGGGGATACACAGATACGCAGTATTTT.